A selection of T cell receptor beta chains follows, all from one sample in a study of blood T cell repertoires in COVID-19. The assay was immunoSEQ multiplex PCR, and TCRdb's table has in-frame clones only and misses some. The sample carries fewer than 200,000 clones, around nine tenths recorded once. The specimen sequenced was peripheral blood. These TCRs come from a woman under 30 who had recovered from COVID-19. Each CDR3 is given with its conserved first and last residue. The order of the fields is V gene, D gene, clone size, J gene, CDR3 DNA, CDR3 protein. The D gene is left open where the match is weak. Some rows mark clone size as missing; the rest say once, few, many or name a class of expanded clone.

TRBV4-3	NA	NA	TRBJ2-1	TGCGCCAGCAGCCAAGGAGCCGGGACTATGGGGGGGGCTGAGCAGTTCTTC	CASSQGAGTMGGAEQFF
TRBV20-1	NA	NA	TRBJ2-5	TGCAGTGCTGGTGCGGCTAGCGAAGAGACCCAGTACTTC	CSAGAASEETQYF
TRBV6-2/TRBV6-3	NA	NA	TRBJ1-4	TGTGCGATCAGTCCCAGGGGCGTATTTGAAAAACTGTTTTTT	CAISPRGVFEKLFF
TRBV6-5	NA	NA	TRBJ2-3	TGTGCCAGCAGTTTCGGGAGTCCAGATACGCAGTATTTT	CASSFGSPDTQYF
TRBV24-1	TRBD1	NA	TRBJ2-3	TGTGCCACCGAGACCGGGACAGGGGGCACAGATACGCAGTATTTT	CATETGTGGTDTQYF
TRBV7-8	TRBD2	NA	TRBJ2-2	TGTGCCAGCAGCTTCCTCGGGACTAGCGGGGGAGATCCCGCCGGGGAGCTGTTTTTT	CASSFLGTSGGDPAGELFF
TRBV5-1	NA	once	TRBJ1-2	TGCGCCAGCAGCTTGGATGGGGGGGTTAACTATGGCTACACCTTC	CASSLDGGVNYGYTF
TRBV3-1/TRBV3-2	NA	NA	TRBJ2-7	TGTGCCAGCAGCCAGGACTATTACGAGCAGTACTTC	CASSQDYYEQYF
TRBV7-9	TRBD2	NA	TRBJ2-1	TGTGCCTCCCAACGGGGGGAGTCTTACAATGAGCAGTTCTTC	CASQRGESYNEQFF
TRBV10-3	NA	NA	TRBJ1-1	TGTGCCATCAGTGAGGTGGGCAACACTGAAGCTTTCTTT	CAISEVGNTEAFF
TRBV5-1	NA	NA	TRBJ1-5	TGCGCCAGCAGCTTGGGACATGGCAATCAGCCCCAGCATTTT	CASSLGHGNQPQHF
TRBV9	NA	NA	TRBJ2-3	TGTGCCAGCAGCGTCCGCATCCTAACGCCGGGGGATACGCAGTATTTT	CASSVRILTPGDTQYF
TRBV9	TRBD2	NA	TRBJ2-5	TGTGCCAGCAGCGTAGCGGGGACTCCAGGACTAGCCGGAGAGACCCAGTACTTC	CASSVAGTPGLAGETQYF
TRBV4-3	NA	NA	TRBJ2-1	TGCGCCAGCAGCCAAGAAGGACGGGGGAATGAGCAGTTCTTC	CASSQEGRGNEQFF
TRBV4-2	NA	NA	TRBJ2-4	TGTGCCAGCAGCCAACTTTTTCTAGCCAAAAACATTCAGTACTTC	CASSQLFLAKNIQYF
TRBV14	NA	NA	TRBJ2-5	TGTGCCAGCAGCTATATCCTGTCAGAGACCCAGTACTTC	CASSYILSETQYF
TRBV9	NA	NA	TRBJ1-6	TGTGCCAGCAGCCCCGAGATTGGGGGACACAATAATTCACCCCTCCACTTT	CASSPEIGGHNNSPLHF